The clone carrying this T cell receptor (beta chain) was seen many times. Its target is unknown. The read stops 3 residues short of the end of the CDR3; the missing end is completed from the germline J gene. This sample is part of a study of T cell clonality in common variable immunodeficiency. Germline-derived CDR1 and CDR2 are KGHSH and LQKENI. This CDR3 has 14 residues. The V end lost 3 bases, the J end lost 2 bases, and 8 bases lay between the germline ends. Each donor provided roughly 4.5 to 9 ml of heparinized whole blood. Points from the study as a whole: The cause of increased CVID clonality remains unclear without subpopulation sequencing. Common variable immunodeficiency TCR beta sequences reportedly had fewer deletions and N-nucleotide insertions. Patient heterogeneity in the CVID cohort limited correlations between repertoire features and clinical complications.

The assay was immunoSEQ multiplex PCR, and TCRdb's table has in-frame clones only and misses some. The profile covers roughly 38,000 clones, none occurring a single time. The sample was peripheral blood mononuclear cells. The clonotype comes from a person between 18 and 75 years old in good health. The chain carries TRBV18 and TRBJ1-5, with D hard to call. CDR3 region: CASSPNPGNQPQHF. The DNA read from the CDR3 is TGTGCCAGCTCACCGAATCCAGGCAATCAGCCC.